This TCR beta chain originates from a study of T-cell memory formation after mild COVID-19. TCRdb recomputed calls from the 5' RACE reads with MiXCR, one row per CDR3 protein. The sample consists of over 55,000 distinct CDR3 sequences, more than 10% of them appearing once. Study conclusions and caveats: Of the contracting clones, CD4+ ones lay mainly in CM and EM, and CD8+ ones in EMRA. Cross-reactive memory apparently joined, as some responding clones appeared in pre-infection memory. Unconfirmed was the SARS-CoV-2 specificity of second-wave clones that peaked on day 37. Contracting clones from day 15 to 85 had balanced CD4/CD8; later expanders favoured CD4+.

The ends lost 5 bases at V and 2 bases at J; junction bases unmatched: 6. CDR3 length: 16 residues. For this clonotype: Its antigen is not known.

The receptor was isolated from a man between 18 and 35 years old who had mild COVID-19 (a few samples of this study predate the infection). Cell type and time point are not known. The chain recombines TRBV12-3 or TRBV12-4 with TRBJ1-5, with TRBD1 identical over 10 bases. The material sequenced was PBMCs or a T cell subset sorted from them (not recorded which). In DNA, the CDR3 is TGTGCCAGCAGTCAGGGACAGGGGTTGGGCAATCAGCCCCAGCATTTT. Encoded protein: CASSQGQGLGNQPQHF.